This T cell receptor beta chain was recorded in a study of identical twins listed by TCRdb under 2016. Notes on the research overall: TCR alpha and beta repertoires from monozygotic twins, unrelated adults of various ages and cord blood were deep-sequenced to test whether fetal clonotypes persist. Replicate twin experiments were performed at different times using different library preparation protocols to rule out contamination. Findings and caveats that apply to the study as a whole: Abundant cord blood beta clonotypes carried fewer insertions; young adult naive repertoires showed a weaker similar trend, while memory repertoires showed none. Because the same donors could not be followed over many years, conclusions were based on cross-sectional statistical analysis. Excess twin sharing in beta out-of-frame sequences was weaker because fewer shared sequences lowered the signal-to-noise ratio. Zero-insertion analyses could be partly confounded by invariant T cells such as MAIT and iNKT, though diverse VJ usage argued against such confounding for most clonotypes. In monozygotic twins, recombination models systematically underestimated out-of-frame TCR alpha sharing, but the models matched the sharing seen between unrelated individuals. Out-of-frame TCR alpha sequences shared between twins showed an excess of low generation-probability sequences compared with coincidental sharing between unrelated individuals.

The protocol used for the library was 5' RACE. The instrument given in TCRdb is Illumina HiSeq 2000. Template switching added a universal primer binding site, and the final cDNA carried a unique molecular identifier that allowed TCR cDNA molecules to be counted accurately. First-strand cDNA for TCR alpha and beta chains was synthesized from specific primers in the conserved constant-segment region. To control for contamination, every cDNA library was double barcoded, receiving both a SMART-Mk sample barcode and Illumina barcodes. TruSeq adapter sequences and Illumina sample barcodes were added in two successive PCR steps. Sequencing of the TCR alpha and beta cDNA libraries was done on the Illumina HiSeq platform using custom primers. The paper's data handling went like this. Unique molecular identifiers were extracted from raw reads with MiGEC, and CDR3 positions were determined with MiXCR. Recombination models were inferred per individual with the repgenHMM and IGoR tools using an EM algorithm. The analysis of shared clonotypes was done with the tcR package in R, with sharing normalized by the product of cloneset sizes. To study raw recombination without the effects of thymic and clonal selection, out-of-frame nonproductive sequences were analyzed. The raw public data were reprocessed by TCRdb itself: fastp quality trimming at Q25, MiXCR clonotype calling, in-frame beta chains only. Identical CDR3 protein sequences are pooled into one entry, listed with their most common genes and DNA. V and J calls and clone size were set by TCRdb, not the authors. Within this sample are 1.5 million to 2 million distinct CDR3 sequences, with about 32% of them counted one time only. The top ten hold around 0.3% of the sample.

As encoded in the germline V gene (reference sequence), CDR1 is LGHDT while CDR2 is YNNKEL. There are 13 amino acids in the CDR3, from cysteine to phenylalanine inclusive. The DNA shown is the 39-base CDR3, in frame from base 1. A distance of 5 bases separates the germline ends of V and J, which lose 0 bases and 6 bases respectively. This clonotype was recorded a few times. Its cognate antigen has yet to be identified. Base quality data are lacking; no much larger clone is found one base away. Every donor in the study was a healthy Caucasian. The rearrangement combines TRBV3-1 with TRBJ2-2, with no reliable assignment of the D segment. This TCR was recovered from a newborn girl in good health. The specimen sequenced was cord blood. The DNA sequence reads TGTGCCAGCAGCCAAGAGTTTGCCGGGGAGCTGTTTTTT. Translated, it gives CASSQEFAGELFF.